The subject of this entry is one T cell receptor beta chain. Its antigen is undetermined. The data belong to a study of cytomegalovirus exposure and HLA in healthy donors. PCR amplification relied on 60 Vbeta primers (plus 13 Jbeta primers). Repertoires were generated with immunoSEQ multiplex PCR, while TCRdb's copy carries only in-frame clones and drops some. The data show about 140,000 clones, about 75% seen once. Those who donated were healthy bone marrow donors. Study outcomes and limitations: 15,000 to 20,000 TCR beta sequences were associated with HLA alleles at 0.05 false discovery rate in a later analysis. A link between a missense DCLRE1C variant and TCR beta V- and J-gene trimming emerged from a later analysis.

Trimming removed 11 bases from V and 0 bases from J, with 14 bases in between. This CDR3 contains 14 residues. The V gene's germline CDR1 is ENHRY and CDR2 SYGVKD. This sequence originates from a man between 18 and 29 years old in good health and CMV-seropositive. Sequencing was done on a sample of PBMCs. The chain employs TRBV10-3 and TRBJ1-5, with D maybe TRBD1 (6 bases). CDR3 protein: CAARSTGSNQPQHF. As DNA, the CDR3 is TGTGCCGCTAGATCGACAGGTAGCAATCAGCCCCAGCATTTT.